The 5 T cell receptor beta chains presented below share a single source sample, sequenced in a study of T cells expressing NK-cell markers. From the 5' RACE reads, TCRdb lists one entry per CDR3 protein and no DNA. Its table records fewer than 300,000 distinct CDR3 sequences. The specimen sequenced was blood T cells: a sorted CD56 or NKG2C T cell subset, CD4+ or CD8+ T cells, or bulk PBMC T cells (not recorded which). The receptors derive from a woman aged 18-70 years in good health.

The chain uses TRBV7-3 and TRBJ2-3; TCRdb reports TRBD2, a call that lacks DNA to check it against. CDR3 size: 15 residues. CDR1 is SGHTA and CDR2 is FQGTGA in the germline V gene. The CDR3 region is CASSLERALTDTQYF.

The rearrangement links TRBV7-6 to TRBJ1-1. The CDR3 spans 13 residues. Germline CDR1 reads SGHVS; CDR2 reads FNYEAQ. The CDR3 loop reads CASSSGPNTEAFF.

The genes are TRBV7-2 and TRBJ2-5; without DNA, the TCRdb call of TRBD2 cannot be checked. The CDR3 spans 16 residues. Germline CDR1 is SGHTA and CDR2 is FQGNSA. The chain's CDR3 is CASSQGMAGGQETQYF.

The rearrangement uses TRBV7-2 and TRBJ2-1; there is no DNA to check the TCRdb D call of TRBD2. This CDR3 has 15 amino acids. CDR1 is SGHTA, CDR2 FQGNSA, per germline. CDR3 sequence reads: CASSQQAGGYNEQFF.

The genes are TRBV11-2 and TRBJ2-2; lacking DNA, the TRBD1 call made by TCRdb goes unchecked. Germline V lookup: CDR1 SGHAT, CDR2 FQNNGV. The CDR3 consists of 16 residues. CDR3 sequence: CASSQQAGGNTGELFF.